This TCR beta chain was observed in a study of blood T cell repertoires in COVID-19. The overall study: There were acute and convalescent COVID-19 samples, and they came from the United States, Italy and Spain. PBMCs, B-cell-depleted T cells, or T cells provided the cDNA or gDNA that made up the material.

The assay was immunoSEQ multiplex PCR, and TCRdb's table has in-frame clones only and misses some. The sample records roughly 50,000 clones, more than 85% being singletons. In germline, CDR1 is SEHNR, CDR2 FQNEAQ (reference sequence). CDR3 size: 17 residues. Trimming removed 1 base from V and 2 bases from J; junction bases left unmatched: 5. This clonotype was obtained from a human donor with active COVID-19. The donor label of this sample is uncertain. Sequenced: peripheral blood. This chain uses TRBV7-9 with TRBJ2-2, with 9 bases aligning to TRBD1. This CDR3 is CASSLGNRGRNTGELFF. The CDR3 DNA reads TGTGCCAGCAGCTTAGGGAACAGGGGGCGCAACACCGGGGAGCTGTTTTTT.